The source of this T cell receptor beta chain is a study of T cell responses to AZD1222 COVID-19 vaccine. Looking at the study overall: Second-dose recipients at about 4 or about 12 weeks were treated as one pooled group.

The data were produced by immunoSEQ multiplex PCR, yet TCRdb's version contains in-frame clones alone and is incomplete. Altogether around 110,000 clones are present, 80% to 90% being singletons, with the ten largest covering over 8.5%. Findings and caveats of the study: Clonal diversity may have been underestimated, and the donors were mostly white British, with more females than males. With two AZD1222 doses given, Spike-specific TCR breadth and depth both rose.

Worth noting for this clone: The antigen is unknown.

CDR1 SGHDN and CDR2 FVKESK come from the germline V gene. The CDR3 length is 19 residues. With V trimmed by 1 base and J by 0 bases, 14 bases remained unmatched. This chain links TRBV14 with TRBJ1-1; 7 nucleotides match TRBD1. The clonotype was recovered from an adult in good health. The sequencing here drew on peripheral blood, taken on day 0 of AZD1222 vaccination. The chain's CDR3 is CASSQARQGWVNVNTEAFF. The DNA of the CDR3 is TGTGCCAGCAGCCAAGCCCGACAGGGCTGGGTTAACGTGAACACTGAAGCTTTCTTT.